Following are 19 T cell receptor beta chains from one sample sequenced in a study of blood T cell repertoires in COVID-19. Some clones are missing from TCRdb's copy, which holds only in-frame ones; the method was immunoSEQ multiplex PCR. The data show hundreds of thousands of clones, with more than 75% seen just once and approximately 0.99% held by the top ten. The sequencing input was PBMCs or T cells enriched from blood (not recorded which). The receptors stem from a woman between 25 and 40 years old who had recovered from COVID-19.

CDR3 sequence (DNA): TGTGCCAGCAGCCAAGAGCAGGGACAGGCGGACTATGGCTACACCTTC. It yields the protein CASSQEQGQADYGYTF. The gene calls are TRBV4-2 and TRBJ1-2, with 8 bases identical to TRBD1. J was trimmed by 3 bases and V by 0 bases; bases with no gene match: 6. CDR3 length: 16 residues. CDR1 is LGHNA, CDR2 YNFKEQ, per germline.

A few counts support this clone. The V call is TRBV10-1, the J call TRBJ1-2; 9 nucleotides align to TRBD1. Germline CDR1 and CDR2: WNHNN and SYGVQD (reference sequence). V was clipped by 4 bases and J by 5 bases; unmatched bases: 11. The CDR3 runs 16 residues. In DNA form, the CDR3 reads TGCGCCAGCAGTGCAGGACAGGGGACCCCTGGGTATGGCTACACCTTC. Its protein is CASSAGQGTPGYGYTF.

The chain employs TRBV30 and TRBJ1-2; D gene unclear. The ends were cut back, 0 bases at V and 3 bases at J, with 23 bases in the middle. CDR1 GTSNPN and CDR2 SVGIG come from the germline V gene (reference sequence). The CDR3 consists of 18 residues. The CDR3: CAWSVLGWRATSHYGYTF. CDR3 DNA sequence: TGTGCCTGGAGTGTGTTAGGGTGGAGGGCAACATCACACTATGGCTACACCTTC.

This chain connects TRBV3-1 (or the pseudogene TRBV3-2) to TRBJ1-5, with D possibly being TRBD1 (5 bases). Trimming cost V 0 bases and J 6 bases, with 9 bases left between them. CDR1 and CDR2 from the germline V gene are LGHDT and YNNKEL (reference sequence). The CDR3 loop spans 14 amino acids. The CDR3 DNA reads TGTGCCAGCAGCCAAGAGCCGGGGGTTCAGCCCCAGCATTTT. This codes for CASSQEPGVQPQHF.

With respect to this clone: Sequence at one end of the junction differs from germline and may be a read error. J is TRBJ2-7 and V is TRBV2; 7 bases line up with TRBD1. The CDR3 contains 14 residues. Germline V CDR1 and CDR2: SNHLY, FYNNEI. Here the CDR3 DNA reads TGTGCCAGCAGGGAAGGACAGGTCCCACACGAGCAGTACTTC. As protein: CASREGQVPHEQYF.

This chain links TRBV27 with TRBJ1-6; a weak D match, TRBD1 (6 bases). Germline CDR1 and CDR2: MNHEY and SMNVEV (reference sequence). V lost 5 bases and J 9 bases, leaving 17 bases between the germline ends. This CDR3 spans 15 amino acids. The CDR3: CASSPRTGHLSPLHF. The CDR3 DNA follows: TGTGCCAGCAGTCCCCGAACGGGACACCTTTCACCCCTCCACTTT.

This clone was counted between two and nine times. The V call is TRBV18, the J call TRBJ2-2; maybe TRBD1 (6 bases). Germline CDR1 and CDR2: KGHSH and LQKENI. The CDR3 sequence is 15 residues long. Trimming stripped 1 base from V and 5 bases from J, with 11 bases between. CDR3 loop: CASSPQQGLTGELFF. The CDR3, as DNA: TGTGCCAGCTCACCACAACAGGGCTTAACCGGGGAGCTGTTTTTT.

The chain joins TRBV15 to TRBJ1-2; tentatively, D is TRBD1 (5 bases). The ends were cut back, 1 base at V and 3 bases at J, with 9 bases in the middle. There are 14 residues in the CDR3. Germline-derived CDR1 and CDR2 are LNHNV and YYDKDF (reference sequence). This chain's CDR3 is CATSRGIGDYGYTF. As DNA, the CDR3 is TGTGCCACCAGCAGAGGGATAGGGGACTATGGCTACACCTTC.

The rearrangement joins TRBV11-3 to TRBJ2-7, with TRBD1 matching over 8 bases. Germline CDR1 SGHNT, CDR2 YENEEA. V was pared by 6 bases and J by 3 bases, with 7 bases of the junction left unmatched. CDR3 length: 14 residues. The CDR3 is CASSIGQGNYEQYF. The CDR3 DNA is TGTGCCAGCAGTATAGGACAGGGAAACTACGAGCAGTACTTC.

With respect to this clone: The identical CDR3 is also encoded by other nucleotide sequences in the sample. V and J are TRBV11-2 and TRBJ1-2; TRBD1 matches 10 bases. Germline CDR1 SGHAT, CDR2 FQNNGV. The junction had 1 base not matched to a gene; V was cut back by 3 bases and J by 6 bases. This CDR3 comprises 13 residues. The CDR3 region has the DNA TGTGCCAGCAGCTTGGGGACAGGGGATGGCTACACCTTC. Encoded protein: CASSLGTGDGYTF.

The chain employs TRBV5-5 and TRBJ2-3; 9 bases line up with TRBD1. The length of the CDR3 is 14 residues. After removal of 4 bases from V and 6 bases from J, the junction contained 6 bases not matched to a gene. Germline loops: CDR1 SGHKS, CDR2 YYEKEE (reference sequence). This CDR3 is CASSLGTGRDTQYF. CDR3 bases: TGTGCCAGCAGCCTCGGGACAGGGAGGGATACGCAGTATTTT.

The chain couples TRBV7-6 to TRBJ2-7, with a weak D call TRBD1 (5 bases). From germline, CDR1 is SGHVS and CDR2 FNYEAQ. Trimming took off 2 bases at V and 6 bases at J, with 11 bases between the two ends. The CDR3 length is 13 residues. Here the CDR3 reads CASSLLQGSEQYF. The CDR3 bases are TGTGCCAGCAGCTTACTCCAGGGTAGCGAGCAGTACTTC.

The count of this clone is one. The V gene is TRBV5-4, the J gene TRBJ2-5; 7 nucleotides match TRBD1. Germline CDR1 and CDR2: SGHNT and YYREEE (reference sequence). The V gene end was trimmed by 0 bases and the J gene end by 4 bases; junction bases not matched to a gene: 9. The CDR3 is made up of 16 amino acids. The CDR3 here is CASSLAGRGQGETQYF. CDR3 sequence (DNA): TGTGCCAGCAGCTTGGCCGGTAGGGGGCAGGGAGAGACCCAGTACTTC.

This clone was seen just once. The chain couples TRBV9 to TRBJ2-3; 8 bases are a match to TRBD2. CDR3 length: 17 amino acids. The junction had 12 bases not matched to a gene; V was cut back by 0 bases and J by 6 bases. Germline values: CDR1 SGDLS, CDR2 YYNGEE. The CDR3 DNA is TGTGCCAGCAGCGTAGACTCTCCGGGACTAGTGGTGGATACGCAGTATTTT. Translation: CASSVDSPGLVVDTQYF.

The chain employs TRBV5-6 and TRBJ1-6, with 8 bases identical to TRBD1. Germline-derived CDR1 and CDR2 are SGHDT and YYEEEE. The trim removed 4 bases at V and 9 bases at J, leaving 6 bases unmatched. This CDR3 is 14 amino acids long. As DNA, the CDR3 is TGTGCCAGCAGCACGGACAGGGTGCGTTCACCCCTCCACTTT. Its protein product is CASSTDRVRSPLHF.

The gene calls are TRBV5-5 and TRBJ2-1, with 7 bases aligning to TRBD2. CDR3 length equals 15 residues. Germline CDR1 is SGHKS and CDR2 is YYEKEE (reference sequence). Trimming cost V 0 bases and J 4 bases; bases outside gene matches: 4. Written as DNA, the CDR3 is TGTGCCAGCAGCTTGGGAAGCGGGGCGTACAATGAGCAGTTCTTC. Amino acids: CASSLGSGAYNEQFF.

The chain is built from TRBV27 and TRBJ1-6; D unresolved. This CDR3 is built from 15 residues. Germline lookup yields CDR1 MNHEY and CDR2 SMNVEV (reference sequence). With 3 bases removed from V and 7 bases from J, the gap between germline ends came to 13 bases. The DNA for the CDR3 is TGTGCCAGCAGTTTCCTCGACACATTGAATTCACCCCTCCACTTT. It specifies CASSFLDTLNSPLHF.

J is TRBJ2-7 and V is TRBV4-3; D gene unclear. The CDR3 runs 16 residues. The V and J ends lost 0 bases and 8 bases respectively, with 20 bases between them. CDR1 and CDR2 (germline): LGHNA, YSLEER. CDR3 in DNA: TGCGCCAGCAGCCAAGAAGCCGCCTCCCTGTCTGATCAGCAGTACTTC. Translation gives CASSQEAASLSDQQYF.

The chain recombines TRBV5-6 with TRBJ1-4; TRBD1 matches at 7 bases. Per germline, CDR1 SGHDT and CDR2 YYEEEE. V lost 4 bases, J lost 3 bases, and 6 bases stayed unmatched. CDR3 length: 15 residues. CDR3 sequence (DNA): TGTGCCAGCAGCCGCCCGACAGGGTCTAATGAAAAACTGTTTTTT. It translates to CASSRPTGSNEKLFF.